Shown below are 11 T cell receptor beta chains from a single sample sequenced in a study of CD8+ T cells in alopecia areata. As the sequencing template, cDNA was produced by extracting RNA and reverse transcribing it. The data were produced by immunoSEQ multiplex PCR, yet TCRdb's version contains in-frame clones alone and is incomplete. The sample lists almost 35,000 clones; less than 70% were seen once. The sample comprised NKG2D-high CD8+ T cells sorted from blood. The receptors here all came from a human donor with alopecia areata.

V gene TRBV9 combines with J gene TRBJ1-1; D ambiguous. This CDR3 has 11 amino acids. The germline CDR1 and CDR2 sequences are SGDLS and YYNGEE. V shed 5 bases and J shed 5 bases, with 7 bases lying between them. Written as DNA, the CDR3 is TGTGCCAGCAGAGAAGGTACTGAAGCTTTCTTT. Residues: CASREGTEAFF.

This chain uses TRBV7-9 with TRBJ1-2; TRBD1 is a possible D gene (6 bases). Germline CDR1 is SEHNR and CDR2 is FQNEAQ (reference sequence). The ends were cut back, 5 bases at V and 3 bases at J, with 13 bases in the middle. The CDR3 is 14 amino acids. Here the CDR3 DNA reads TGTGCCAGCAGCCGAGCGGGACAATACTATGGCTACACCTTC. It translates to CASSRAGQYYGYTF.

V usage is TRBV2 and J usage is TRBJ2-1, with 12 positions matching TRBD2. With V trimmed by 10 bases and J by 6 bases, 4 bases remained unmatched. The CDR3 consists of 13 residues. From germline, CDR1 is SNHLY and CDR2 FYNNEI. The CDR3 coding sequence is TGTGCCACTCTAGCGGGAGGGCCCAATGAGCAGTTCTTC. This translates into CATLAGGPNEQFF.

Comment on this clone: Mismatch with germline at one junction end may stem from a read error. The chain employs TRBV5-4 and TRBJ2-1, with D hard to call. This CDR3 is 15 amino acids long. CDR1 is SGHNT, CDR2 YYREEE, per germline (reference sequence). DNA for the CDR3: TGCGCCAGCAGCCAAGATACCTCGATCGGTAGTGAGCAGTTCTTC. Amino acids: CASSQDTSIGSEQFF.

A few counts support this clone. This rearrangement joins TRBV4-3 to TRBJ1-2; D is perhaps TRBD1 (5 bases). The CDR3 has 15 residues. CDR1 is LGHNA, CDR2 YSLEER, per germline. Trimming pared 0 bases from V and 4 bases from J, leaving 12 bases between. The CDR3 loop is CASSQEEEQVYGYTF. CDR3 DNA sequence: TGCGCCAGCAGCCAAGAAGAAGAACAGGTCTATGGCTACACCTTC.

The rearrangement links TRBV6-6 to TRBJ2-7; 7 bases match TRBD2. The germline V gene has CDR1 MNHNY and CDR2 SVGAGI (reference sequence). CDR3 length: 11 residues. The CDR3 loop is CSTSDTYEQYF. CDR3 sequence (DNA): TGTAGTACTAGCGATACGTACGAGCAGTACTTC.

A few counts support this clone. The chain recombines TRBV29-1 with TRBJ2-1; 12 bases agree with TRBD1. The CDR3 length is 14 residues. From germline, CDR1 is SQVTM and CDR2 ANQGSEA. The V gene end was trimmed by 6 bases and the J gene end by 7 bases; junction bases not matched to a gene: 7. The CDR3 bases are TGCAGCGTCGCCGGGACAGGGGGCCGGAATGAGCAGTTCTTC. This codes for CSVAGTGGRNEQFF.

The sample holds a few counts of this clone. The rearrangement joins TRBV19 to TRBJ2-1; no clear D. The CDR3 has 12 amino acids. V lost 4 bases and J 4 bases, leaving 5 bases between the germline ends. Germline CDR1 reads LNHDA; CDR2 reads SQIVND (reference sequence). CDR3 nucleotides: TGTGCCAGTAGTACCGGGTACAATGAGCAGTTCTTC. Its translation is CASSTGYNEQFF.

V is TRBV19 and J is TRBJ2-1, with D possibly being TRBD2 (6 bases). V was clipped by 6 bases and J by 6 bases, with 12 bases between them. Germline CDR1 LNHDA, CDR2 SQIVND (reference sequence). The CDR3 contains 13 residues. CDR3: CASRISAGNEQFF. The CDR3 bases are TGTGCCAGTAGGATCTCAGCGGGCAATGAGCAGTTCTTC.

This rearrangement joins TRBV7-9 to TRBJ1-1; the D gene is possibly TRBD1 (5 bases). This CDR3 comprises 17 residues. V lost 10 bases, J lost 0 bases, and 24 bases lay in between. Germline V gene sequence: CDR1 SEHNR, CDR2 FQNEAQ (reference sequence). For the CDR3, the DNA is TGTGCCACCCTCGATGGGGCGGCAGGTGATATGAACACTGAAGCTTTCTTT. Translation gives CATLDGAAGDMNTEAFF.

This clone was detected once. The chain recombines TRBV4-1 with TRBJ2-1; 11 positions match TRBD2. The germline V gene encodes CDR1 MGHRA and CDR2 YSYEKL. J lost 8 bases, V lost 0 bases, and 12 bases had no gene match. This CDR3 has 18 amino acids. The CDR3 nucleotides read TGCGCCAGCAGCCAAGAATCTTTGGCACTAGCGGGAGTATATGAGCAGTTCTTC. Its protein is CASSQESLALAGVYEQFF.